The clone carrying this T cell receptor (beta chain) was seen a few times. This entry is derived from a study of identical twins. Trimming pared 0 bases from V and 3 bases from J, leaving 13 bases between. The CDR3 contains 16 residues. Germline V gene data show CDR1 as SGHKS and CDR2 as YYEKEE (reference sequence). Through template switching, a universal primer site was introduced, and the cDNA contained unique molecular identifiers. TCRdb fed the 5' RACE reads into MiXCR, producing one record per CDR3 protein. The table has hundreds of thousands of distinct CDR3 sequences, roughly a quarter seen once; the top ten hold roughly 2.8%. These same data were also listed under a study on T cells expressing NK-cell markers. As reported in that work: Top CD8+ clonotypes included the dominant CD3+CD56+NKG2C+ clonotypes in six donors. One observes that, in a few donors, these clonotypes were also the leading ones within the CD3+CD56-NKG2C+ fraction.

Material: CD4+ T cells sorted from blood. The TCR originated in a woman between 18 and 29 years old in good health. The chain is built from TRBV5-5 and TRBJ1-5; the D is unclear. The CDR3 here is CASSLAPVGSNQPQHF. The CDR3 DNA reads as TGTGCCAGCAGCTTGGCCCCTGTAGGCTCCAATCAGCCCCAGCATTTT.